The text below deals with one T cell receptor (beta chain). One end of the junction fails to match germline, which may point to a read error. Semi-nested PCR with Nested Universal Primer A followed constant-region reverse priming of full-length variable regions. TCRdb re-derived calls from the 5' RACE reads in MiXCR, one entry per CDR3 protein. The sample has 55,000 to 75,000 distinct CDR3 sequences, approximately 29% seen once. Naive CD4+ cells had CD25+ Tregs removed. Germline lookup yields CDR1 SGHTA and CDR2 FQGTGA. The CDR3 runs to 13 residues. The sample taken for sequencing was tumor-infiltrating naive CD4+ T cells sorted from the breast tumor. The subset here: naive CD4+ T cells, CD4+CD45RA+CD25-. This chain joins TRBV7-3 and TRBJ2-5; D might be TRBD2 (5 bases). The receptor's source is a female donor with breast cancer. In DNA form, the CDR3 reads TGTGCCGGCAGTCGCGGGTACCAAGAGACCCAGTACTTC. Its translation: CAGSRGYQETQYF.